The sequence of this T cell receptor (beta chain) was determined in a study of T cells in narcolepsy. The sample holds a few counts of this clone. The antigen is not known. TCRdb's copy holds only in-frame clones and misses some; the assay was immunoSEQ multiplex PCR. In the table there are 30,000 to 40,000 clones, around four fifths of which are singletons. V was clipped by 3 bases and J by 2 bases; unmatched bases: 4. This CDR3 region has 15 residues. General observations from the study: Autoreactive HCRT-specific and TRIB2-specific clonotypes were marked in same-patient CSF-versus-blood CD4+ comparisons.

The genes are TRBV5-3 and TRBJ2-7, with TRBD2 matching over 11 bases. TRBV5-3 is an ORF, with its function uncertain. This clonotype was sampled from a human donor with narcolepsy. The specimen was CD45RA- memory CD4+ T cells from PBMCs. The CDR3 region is CARSYRLAGPYEQYF. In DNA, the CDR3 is TGTGCCAGAAGCTATCGACTAGCGGGACCCTACGAGCAGTACTTC.